This TCR beta chain is drawn from a study of PD-1 blockade in classical Hodgkin lymphoma. Regarding the study as a whole: A reduction in baseline TCR diversity was reportedly seen in newly diagnosed patients relative to healthy donors.

Clones were read by immunoSEQ multiplex PCR, and TCRdb kept only the in-frame ones, dropping some. The repertoire consists of about 13,000 clones, with about 82% occurring once and the leading ten covering around 27%. The CDR3 is 18 amino acids. Notes on this clone: Its antigen is unidentified.

Relapses following autologous stem cell transplantation were seen in all patients, with brentuximab vedotin exposure varying. The clonotype was recovered from a human donor with classical Hodgkin lymphoma. Sequenced here: peripheral blood mononuclear cells (PBMCs), sampled at baseline. This chain connects TRBV21-1 to TRBJ1-6. TRBV21-1 represents a pseudogene. CDR3 in amino acids: CASSKKTTATSYNSPLHF. In nucleotides, the CDR3 is TGTGCCAGCAGCAAAAAGACGACGGCTACCTCCTATAATTCACCCCTCCACTTT.